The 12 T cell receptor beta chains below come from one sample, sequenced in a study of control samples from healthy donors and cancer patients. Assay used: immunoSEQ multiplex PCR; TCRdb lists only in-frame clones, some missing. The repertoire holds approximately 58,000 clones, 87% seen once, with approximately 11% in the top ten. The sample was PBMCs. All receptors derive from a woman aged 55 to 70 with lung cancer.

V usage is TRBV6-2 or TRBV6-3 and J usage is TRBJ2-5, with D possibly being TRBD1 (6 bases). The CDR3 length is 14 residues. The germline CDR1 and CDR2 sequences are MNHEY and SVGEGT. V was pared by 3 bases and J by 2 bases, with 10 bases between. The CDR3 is CASSYRQEQETQYF. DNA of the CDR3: TGTGCCAGCAGTTATAGACAGGAACAAGAGACCCAGTACTTC.

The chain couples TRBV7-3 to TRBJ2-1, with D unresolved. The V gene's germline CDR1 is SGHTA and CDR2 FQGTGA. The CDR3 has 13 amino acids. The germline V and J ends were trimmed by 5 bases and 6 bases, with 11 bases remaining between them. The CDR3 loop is CASSLGLLNEQFF. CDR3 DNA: TGTGCCAGCAGCCTCGGATTACTCAATGAGCAGTTCTTC.

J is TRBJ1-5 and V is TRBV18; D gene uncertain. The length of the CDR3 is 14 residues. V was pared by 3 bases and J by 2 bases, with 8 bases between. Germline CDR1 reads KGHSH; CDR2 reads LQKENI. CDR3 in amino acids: CASSPRPGNQPQHF. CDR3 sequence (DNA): TGTGCCAGCTCACCCCGACCAGGCAATCAGCCCCAGCATTTT.

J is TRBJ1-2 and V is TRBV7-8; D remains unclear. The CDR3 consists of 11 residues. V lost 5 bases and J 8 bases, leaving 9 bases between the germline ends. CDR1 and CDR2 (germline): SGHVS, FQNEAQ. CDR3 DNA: TGTGCCAGCAGCCCATTATCGGGCTACACCTTC. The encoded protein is CASSPLSGYTF.

CDR3 bases: TGTGCCAGCAGCCAAGATCTATTGCGGGTCTCCTACAATGAGCAGTTCTTC. Its protein product is CASSQDLLRVSYNEQFF. The rearrangement links TRBV3-1 (or the pseudogene TRBV3-2) to TRBJ2-1, with a tentative D call TRBD2 (5 bases). The V and J ends lost 0 bases and 0 bases respectively, with 12 bases between them. CDR3 length: 17 residues. Germline V lookup: CDR1 LGHDT, CDR2 YNNKEL (reference sequence).

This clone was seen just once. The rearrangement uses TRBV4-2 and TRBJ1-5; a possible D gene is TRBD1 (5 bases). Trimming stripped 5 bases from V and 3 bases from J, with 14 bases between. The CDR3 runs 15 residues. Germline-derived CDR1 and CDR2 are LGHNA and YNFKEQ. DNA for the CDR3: TGTGCCAGCAGCTGGTCGGGGGGGAACAATCAGCCCCAGCATTTT. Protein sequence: CASSWSGGNNQPQHF.

The CDR3 sequence is CASSLAGVGETQYF. Written as DNA, the CDR3 is TGCGCCAGCAGCTTAGCGGGGGTAGGGGAGACCCAGTACTTC. This rearrangement joins TRBV5-1 to TRBJ2-5, with 8 nucleotides matching TRBD2. Germline V CDR1 and CDR2: SGHRS, YFSETQ. With 2 bases clipped from V and 5 bases from J, the junction kept 5 bases outside the gene matches. CDR3 length: 14 amino acids.

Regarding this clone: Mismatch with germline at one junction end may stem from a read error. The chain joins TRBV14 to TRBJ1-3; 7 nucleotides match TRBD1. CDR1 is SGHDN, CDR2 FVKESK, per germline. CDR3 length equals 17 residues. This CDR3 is CASRQGTAGLSGNTIYF. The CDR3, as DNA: TGTGCCAGCAGACAAGGGACAGCTGGACTCTCTGGAAACACCATATATTTT.

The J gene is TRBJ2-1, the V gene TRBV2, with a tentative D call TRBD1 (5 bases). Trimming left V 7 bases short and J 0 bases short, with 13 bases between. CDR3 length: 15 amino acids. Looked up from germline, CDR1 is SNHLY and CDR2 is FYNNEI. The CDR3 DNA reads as TGTGCCAGCAAAGGGGCCGACGGCTCCTACAATGAGCAGTTCTTC. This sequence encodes CASKGADGSYNEQFF.

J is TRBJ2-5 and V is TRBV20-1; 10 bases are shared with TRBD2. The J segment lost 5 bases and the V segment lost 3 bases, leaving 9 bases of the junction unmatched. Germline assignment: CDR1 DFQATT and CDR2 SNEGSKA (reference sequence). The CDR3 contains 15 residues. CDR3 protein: CSASGSGGAYETQYF. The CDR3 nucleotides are TGCAGTGCTAGTGGCAGCGGGGGGGCCTATGAGACCCAGTACTTC.

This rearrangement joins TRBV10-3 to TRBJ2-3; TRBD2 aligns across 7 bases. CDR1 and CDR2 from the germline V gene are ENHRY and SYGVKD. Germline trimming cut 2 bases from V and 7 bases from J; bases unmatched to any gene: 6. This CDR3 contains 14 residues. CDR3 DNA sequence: TGTGCCATCAGTGAGCCCGGGGGGAAGAATACGCAGTATTTT. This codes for CAISEPGGKNTQYF.

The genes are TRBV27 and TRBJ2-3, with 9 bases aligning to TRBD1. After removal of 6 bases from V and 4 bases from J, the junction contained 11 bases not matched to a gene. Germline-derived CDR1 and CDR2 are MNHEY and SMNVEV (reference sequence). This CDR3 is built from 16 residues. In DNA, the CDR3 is TGTGCCAGCAGGATAGTTACAGGGGGCGCCCCAGATACGCAGTATTTT. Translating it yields CASRIVTGGAPDTQYF.